This is a list of T cell receptor beta chains from one sample in a study of patients and donors after allogeneic stem cell transplantation. TCRdb re-analysed the RT-PCR reads in MiXCR, keeping a single row per CDR3 protein. The repertoire includes more than 850,000 distinct CDR3 sequences, more than 15% of them detected once, and around 6% sits in the top ten. What was sequenced was blood, either unsorted or a sorted T cell fraction (not recorded which). The receptor set was obtained from a human donor who was either an allogeneic HSCT recipient or a stem cell or donor lymphocyte infusion donor (not recorded which). It is not recorded whose cells these are; they may come from a transplant donor. CDR3s include the opening cysteine and the closing phenylalanine or tryptophan. A D gene is named only where the DNA matches it firmly. The size field is filled for only some rows; it gives once, few, many or a size class.

v_gene: TRBV9
abundance: many
d_gene: TRBD2
j_gene: TRBJ2-1
CDR3nt: TGTGCCAGCAGCGTAGGTCTAGCGGACTACAATGAGCAGTTCTTC
CDR3aa: CASSVGLADYNEQFF

v_gene: TRBV5-6
abundance: NA
d_gene: NA
j_gene: TRBJ1-2
CDR3nt: TGTGCCAGCAGCTGGGACACCGAGGAGTACTATGGCTACACCTTC
CDR3aa: CASSWDTEEYYGYTF

v_gene: TRBV6-1
abundance: few
d_gene: NA
j_gene: TRBJ2-3
CDR3nt: TGTGCCAGCAGCAACCTTGACAGGCGGTACACAGATACGCAGTATTTT
CDR3aa: CASSNLDRRYTDTQYF

v_gene: TRBV12-3/TRBV12-4
abundance: few
d_gene: TRBD2
j_gene: TRBJ2-7
CDR3nt: TGTGCCAGCAGTCCTCTAGCGGGAGGGCCGGTCTACGAGCAGTACTTC
CDR3aa: CASSPLAGGPVYEQYF

v_gene: TRBV7-8
abundance: few
d_gene: NA
j_gene: TRBJ2-5
CDR3nt: TGTGCCAGCAGCTTAAGGGGGGCGAGGGCCCCAGAGACCCAGTACTTC
CDR3aa: CASSLRGARAPETQYF

v_gene: TRBV4-2
abundance: few
d_gene: NA
j_gene: TRBJ2-5
CDR3nt: TGTGCCAGCAGCCACCCGGACAGTCCGAGGGAGACCCAGTACTTC
CDR3aa: CASSHPDSPRETQYF

v_gene: TRBV9
abundance: few
d_gene: NA
j_gene: TRBJ2-7
CDR3nt: TGTGCCAGCAGCGTAGGTCCCCAGGACGCTGGCGAGCAGTACTTC
CDR3aa: CASSVGPQDAGEQYF

v_gene: TRBV9
abundance: few
d_gene: NA
j_gene: TRBJ2-5
CDR3nt: TGTGCCAGCAGCGTAGACCCTAGGTCGGGGGAGACCCAGTACTTC
CDR3aa: CASSVDPRSGETQYF

v_gene: TRBV6-2/TRBV6-3
abundance: many
d_gene: NA
j_gene: TRBJ2-2
CDR3nt: TGTGCCAGCAGTCAGCGGGACAGGACACCGACCGGGGAGCTGTTTTTT
CDR3aa: CASSQRDRTPTGELFF

v_gene: TRBV3-1
abundance: few
d_gene: NA
j_gene: TRBJ2-1
CDR3nt: TGTGCCAGCAGCTCTCCTAGAGGTGAGCAGTTCTTC
CDR3aa: CASSSPRGEQFF

v_gene: TRBV4-1
abundance: NA
d_gene: NA
j_gene: TRBJ2-1
CDR3nt: TGCGCCAGCAGCCAAGATTCCTTCAATGAGCAGTTCTTC
CDR3aa: CASSQDSFNEQFF

v_gene: TRBV24-1
abundance: few
d_gene: NA
j_gene: TRBJ2-1
CDR3nt: TGTGCCACCAGTGACTCCGGGACCGATAGGGACAATGAGCAGTTCTTC
CDR3aa: CATSDSGTDRDNEQFF

v_gene: TRBV12-3/TRBV12-4
abundance: many
d_gene: TRBD1
j_gene: TRBJ1-1
CDR3nt: TGTGCCAGCAGTCCATTAGGACAGGTGGACACTGAAGCTTTCTTT
CDR3aa: CASSPLGQVDTEAFF

v_gene: TRBV20-1
abundance: NA
d_gene: TRBD1
j_gene: TRBJ2-3
CDR3nt: TGCAGTGCTAGAGACGACAGGGGGAGCACAGATACGCAGTATTTT
CDR3aa: CSARDDRGSTDTQYF

v_gene: TRBV5-1
abundance: few
d_gene: NA
j_gene: TRBJ1-1
CDR3nt: TGCGCCAGCAGCTTACAGTCTCAGGGGAGGGGCACTGAAGCTTTCTTT
CDR3aa: CASSLQSQGRGTEAFF

v_gene: TRBV25-1
abundance: few
d_gene: NA
j_gene: TRBJ1-4
CDR3nt: TGTGCCAGCTCCACGGGAGGAGGCGGAAAACTGTTTTTT
CDR3aa: CASSTGGGGKLFF

v_gene: TRBV7-9
abundance: few
d_gene: NA
j_gene: TRBJ2-7
CDR3nt: TGTGCCAGCAGTGAGGGGACCTCGTCCTACGAGCAGTACTTC
CDR3aa: CASSEGTSSYEQYF

v_gene: TRBV12-3/TRBV12-4
abundance: NA
d_gene: NA
j_gene: TRBJ1-2
CDR3nt: TGTGCCAGCAGTTCCCACCCCGACAGAGAATTAAATGGCTACACCTTC
CDR3aa: CASSSHPDRELNGYTF

v_gene: TRBV7-9
abundance: NA
d_gene: TRBD1
j_gene: TRBJ1-2
CDR3nt: TGTGCCAGCAGCCCTAACGCCGGGACAGGGGGGGATGGCTACACCTTC
CDR3aa: CASSPNAGTGGDGYTF